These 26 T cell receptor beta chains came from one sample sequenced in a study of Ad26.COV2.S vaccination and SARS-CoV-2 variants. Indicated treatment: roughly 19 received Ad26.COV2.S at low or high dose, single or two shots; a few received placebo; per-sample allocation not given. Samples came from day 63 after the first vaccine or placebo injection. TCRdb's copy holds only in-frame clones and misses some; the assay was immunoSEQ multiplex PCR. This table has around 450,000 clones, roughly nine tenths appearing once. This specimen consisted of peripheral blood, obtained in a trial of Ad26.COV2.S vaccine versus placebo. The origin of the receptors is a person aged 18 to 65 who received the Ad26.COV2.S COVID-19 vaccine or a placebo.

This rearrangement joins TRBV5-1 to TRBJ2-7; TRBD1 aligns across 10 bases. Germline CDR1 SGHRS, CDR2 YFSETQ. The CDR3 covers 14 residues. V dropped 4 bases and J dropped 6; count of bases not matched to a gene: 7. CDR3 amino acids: CASSTGTGEGEQYF. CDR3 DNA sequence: TGCGCCAGCAGCACCGGGACAGGGGAGGGCGAGCAGTACTTC. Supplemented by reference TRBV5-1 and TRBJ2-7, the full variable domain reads KAGVTQTPRYLIKTRGQQVTLSCSPISGHRSVSWYQQTPGQGLQFLFEYFSETQRNKGNFPGRFSGRQFSNSRSEMNVSTLELGDSALYLCASSTGTGEGEQYFGPGTRLTVT.

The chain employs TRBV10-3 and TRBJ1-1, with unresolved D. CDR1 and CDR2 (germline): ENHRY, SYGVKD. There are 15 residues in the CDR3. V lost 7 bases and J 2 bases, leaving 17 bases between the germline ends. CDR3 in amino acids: CAINAGAEYNTEAFF. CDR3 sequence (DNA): TGTGCCATCAACGCGGGAGCAGAGTACAACACTGAAGCTTTCTTT.

The CDR3 region is CASSAWSQPQHF. The CDR3 DNA follows: TGTGCCAGCAGCGCTTGGAGTCAGCCCCAGCATTTT. The chain combines TRBV6-6 with TRBJ1-5; the D is unclear. Germline V gene lookup returns CDR1 MNHNY and CDR2 SVGAGI (reference sequence). CDR3 size: 12 residues. V shed 6 bases and J shed 6 bases, with 9 bases lying between them.

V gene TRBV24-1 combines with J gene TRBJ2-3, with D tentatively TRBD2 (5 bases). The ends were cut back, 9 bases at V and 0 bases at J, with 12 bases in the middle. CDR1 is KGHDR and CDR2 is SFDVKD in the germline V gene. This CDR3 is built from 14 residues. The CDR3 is CATRGYPSTDTQYF. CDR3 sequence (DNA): TGTGCCACCCGCGGGTACCCTAGCACAGATACGCAGTATTTT.

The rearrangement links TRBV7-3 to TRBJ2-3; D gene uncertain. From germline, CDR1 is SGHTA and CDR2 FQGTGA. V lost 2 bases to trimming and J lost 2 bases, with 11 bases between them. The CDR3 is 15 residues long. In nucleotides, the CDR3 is TGTGCCAGCAGCTTACAACCCGGAAACACAGATACGCAGTATTTT. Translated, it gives CASSLQPGNTDTQYF.

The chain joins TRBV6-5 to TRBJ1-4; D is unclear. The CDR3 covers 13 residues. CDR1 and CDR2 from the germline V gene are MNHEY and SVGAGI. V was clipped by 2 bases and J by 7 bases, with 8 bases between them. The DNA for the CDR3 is TGTGCCAGCAGTTACATAGGAATTGAAAAACTGTTTTTT. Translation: CASSYIGIEKLFF.

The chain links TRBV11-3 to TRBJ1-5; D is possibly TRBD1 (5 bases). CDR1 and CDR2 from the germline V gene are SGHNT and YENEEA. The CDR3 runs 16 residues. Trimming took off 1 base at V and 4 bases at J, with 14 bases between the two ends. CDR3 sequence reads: CASSLGVGVPNQPQHF. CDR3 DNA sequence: TGTGCCAGCAGCTTAGGCGTGGGGGTCCCTAATCAGCCCCAGCATTTT.

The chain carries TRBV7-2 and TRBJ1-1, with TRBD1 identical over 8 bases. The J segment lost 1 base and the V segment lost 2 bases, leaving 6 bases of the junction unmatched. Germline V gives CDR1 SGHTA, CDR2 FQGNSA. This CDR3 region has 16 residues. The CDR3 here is CASSLTPGGWNTEAFF. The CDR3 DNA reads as TGTGCCAGCAGCTTAACCCCAGGGGGCTGGAACACTGAAGCTTTCTTT.

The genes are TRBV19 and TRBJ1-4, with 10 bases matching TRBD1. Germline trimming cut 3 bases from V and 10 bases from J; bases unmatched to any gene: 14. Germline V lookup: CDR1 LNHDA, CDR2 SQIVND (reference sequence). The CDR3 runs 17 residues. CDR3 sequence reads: CASSIWDRGVERVKLFF. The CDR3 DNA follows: TGTGCCAGTAGTATCTGGGACAGGGGAGTAGAAAGGGTAAAACTGTTTTTT.

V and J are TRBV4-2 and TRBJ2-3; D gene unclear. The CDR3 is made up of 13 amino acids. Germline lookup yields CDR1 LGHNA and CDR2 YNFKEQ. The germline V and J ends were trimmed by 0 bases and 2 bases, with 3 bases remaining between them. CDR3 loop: CASSQDNTDTQYF. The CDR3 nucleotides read TGTGCCAGCAGCCAAGATAACACAGATACGCAGTATTTT.

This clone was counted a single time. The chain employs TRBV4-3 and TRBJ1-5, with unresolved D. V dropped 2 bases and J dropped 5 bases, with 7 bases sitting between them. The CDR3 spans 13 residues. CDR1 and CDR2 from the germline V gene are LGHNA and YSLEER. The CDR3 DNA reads TGCGCCAGCAGCCAAACAATCTATCAGCCCCAGCATTTT. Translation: CASSQTIYQPQHF.

CDR3 in amino acids: CASSPGREMQTFSGANVLTF. In DNA form, the CDR3 reads TGCGCCAGCAGCCCCGGCCGGGAAATGCAAACCTTCTCTGGGGCCAACGTCCTGACTTTC. The V and J genes are TRBV5-1 and TRBJ2-6, with TRBD2 as a possible D gene (5 bases). The CDR3 consists of 20 residues. With 4 bases removed from V and 0 bases from J, the gap between germline ends came to 23 bases. Germline V CDR1 and CDR2: SGHRS, YFSETQ.

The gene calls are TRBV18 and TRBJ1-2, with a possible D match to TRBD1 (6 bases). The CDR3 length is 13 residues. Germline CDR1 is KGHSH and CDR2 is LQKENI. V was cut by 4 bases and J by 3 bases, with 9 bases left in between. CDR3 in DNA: TGTGCCAGCTCACAGGGGGAAGACTATGGCTACACCTTC. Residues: CASSQGEDYGYTF.

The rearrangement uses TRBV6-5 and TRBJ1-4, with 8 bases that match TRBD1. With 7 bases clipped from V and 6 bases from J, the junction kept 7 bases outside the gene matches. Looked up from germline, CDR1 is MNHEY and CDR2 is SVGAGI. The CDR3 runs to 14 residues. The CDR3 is CASMGDRRYEKLFF. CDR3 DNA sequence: TGTGCCAGCATGGGGGACAGGAGATATGAAAAACTGTTTTTT.

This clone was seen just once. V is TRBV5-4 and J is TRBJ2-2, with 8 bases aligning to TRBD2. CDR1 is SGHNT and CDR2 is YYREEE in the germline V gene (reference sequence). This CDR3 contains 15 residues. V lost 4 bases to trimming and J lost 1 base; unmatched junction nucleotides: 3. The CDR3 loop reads CASSPAGGNTGELFF. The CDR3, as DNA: TGTGCCAGCAGCCCCGCGGGAGGGAACACCGGGGAGCTGTTTTTT.

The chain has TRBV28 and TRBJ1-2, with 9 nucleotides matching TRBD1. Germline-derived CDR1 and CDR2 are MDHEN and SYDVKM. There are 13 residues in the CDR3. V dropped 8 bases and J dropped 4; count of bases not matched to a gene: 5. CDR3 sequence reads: CASLGQGIYGYTF. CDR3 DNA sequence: TGTGCCAGCCTGGGACAGGGCATCTATGGCTACACCTTC.

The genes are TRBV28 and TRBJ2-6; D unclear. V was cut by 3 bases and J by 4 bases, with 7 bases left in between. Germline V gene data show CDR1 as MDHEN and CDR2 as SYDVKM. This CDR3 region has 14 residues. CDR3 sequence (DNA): TGTGCCAGCAGTTTTTCCCCGGGGGCCAACGTCCTGACTTTC. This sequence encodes CASSFSPGANVLTF.

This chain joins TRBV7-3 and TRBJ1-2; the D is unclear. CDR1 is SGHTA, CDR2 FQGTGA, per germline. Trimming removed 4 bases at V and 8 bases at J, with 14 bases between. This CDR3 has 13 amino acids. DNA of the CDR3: TGTGCCAGCAGCTCCATCGCGCAAGGGGGCTACACCTTC. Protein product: CASSSIAQGGYTF.

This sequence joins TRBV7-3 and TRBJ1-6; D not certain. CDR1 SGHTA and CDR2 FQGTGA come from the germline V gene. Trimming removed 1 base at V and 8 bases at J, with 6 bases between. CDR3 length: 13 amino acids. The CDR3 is CASSLSRDSPLHF. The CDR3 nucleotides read TGTGCCAGCAGCTTAAGTCGGGATTCACCCCTCCACTTT.

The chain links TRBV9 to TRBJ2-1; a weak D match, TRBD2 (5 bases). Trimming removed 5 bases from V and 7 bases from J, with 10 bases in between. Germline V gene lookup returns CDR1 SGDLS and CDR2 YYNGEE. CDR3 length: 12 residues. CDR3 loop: CASSRRRNEQFF. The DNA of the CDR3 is TGTGCCAGCAGTCGGAGGCGGAATGAGCAGTTCTTC.

The CDR3 here is CASSYVGQGYGYTF. DNA of the CDR3: TGTGCCAGCAGTTACGTGGGACAGGGCTATGGCTACACCTTC. The rearrangement joins TRBV6-5 to TRBJ1-2; 9 positions agree with TRBD1. The CDR3 is 14 residues long. The germline V gene has CDR1 MNHEY and CDR2 SVGAGI. V gave up 2 bases and J gave up 4 bases; unmatched junction bases: 2.

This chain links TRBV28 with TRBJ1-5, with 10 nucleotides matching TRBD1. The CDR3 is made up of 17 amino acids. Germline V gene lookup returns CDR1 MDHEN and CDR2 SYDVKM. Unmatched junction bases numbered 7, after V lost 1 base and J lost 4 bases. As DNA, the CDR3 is TGTGCCAGCAGTTTATACCGGACAGGGGGAAGGAATCAGCCCCAGCATTTT. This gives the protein CASSLYRTGGRNQPQHF.

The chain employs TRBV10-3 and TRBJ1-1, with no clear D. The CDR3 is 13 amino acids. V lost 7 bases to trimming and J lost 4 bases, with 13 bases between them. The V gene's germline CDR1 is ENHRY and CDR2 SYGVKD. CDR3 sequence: CAITRTYGTEAFF. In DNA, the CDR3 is TGTGCCATCACTCGGACGTACGGCACTGAAGCTTTCTTT.

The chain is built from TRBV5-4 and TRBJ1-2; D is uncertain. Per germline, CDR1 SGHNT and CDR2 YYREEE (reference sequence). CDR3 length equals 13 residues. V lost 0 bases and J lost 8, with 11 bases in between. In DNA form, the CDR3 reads TGTGCCAGCAGCTTGGGTTCGAGGACGGGCTACACCTTC. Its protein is CASSLGSRTGYTF.

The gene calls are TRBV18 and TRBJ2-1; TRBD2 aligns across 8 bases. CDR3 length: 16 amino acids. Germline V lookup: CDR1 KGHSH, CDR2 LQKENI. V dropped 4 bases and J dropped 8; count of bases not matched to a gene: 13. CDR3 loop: CASSRRRLGGGDEQFF. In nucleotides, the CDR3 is TGTGCCAGCTCACGCAGACGGCTCGGGGGGGGCGATGAGCAGTTCTTC. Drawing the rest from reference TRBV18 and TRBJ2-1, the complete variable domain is NAGVMQNPRHLVRRRGQEARLRCSPMKGHSHVYWYRQLPEEGLKFMVYLQKENIIDESGMPKERFSAEFPKEGPSILRIQQVVRGDSAAYFCASSRRRLGGGDEQFFGPGTRLTVL.

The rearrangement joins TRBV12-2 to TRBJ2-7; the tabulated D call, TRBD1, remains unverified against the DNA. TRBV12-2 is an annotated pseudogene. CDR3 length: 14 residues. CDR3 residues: CASRHRQGCYEQYV. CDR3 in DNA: TGTGCAAGTCGTCACCGACAGGGTTGCTACGAGCAGTACGTC.